The 20 T cell receptor beta chains listed next were all sequenced from one sample in a study of blood T cell repertoires in COVID-19. TCRdb's table, derived via immunoSEQ multiplex PCR, lists solely in-frame clones and lacks some. The sample holds about 94,000 clones, over 75% seen once. The sample was peripheral blood. The receptors come from a human donor with acute or convalescent COVID-19. The donor label of this sample is uncertain.

At least ten counts were recorded for this clone. This chain uses TRBV6-5 with TRBJ1-4, with 9 bases fitting TRBD1. Germline CDR1 is MNHEY and CDR2 is SVGAGI. This CDR3 has 13 residues. V was pared by 8 bases and J by 6 bases, with 4 bases of the junction left unmatched. DNA of the CDR3: TGTGCCAGCGGGGGACAGGGCCATGAAAAACTGTTTTTT. Its translation: CASGGQGHEKLFF.

V is TRBV7-3 and J is TRBJ2-2; 10 bases match TRBD2. This CDR3 is built from 16 residues. Germline V lookup: CDR1 SGHTA, CDR2 FQGTGA. The J segment lost 4 bases and the V segment lost 0 bases, leaving 2 bases of the junction unmatched. CDR3 in DNA: TGTGCCAGCAGCTTAACAGCGGGGGGGCTCACCGGGGAGCTGTTTTTT. Translated, it gives CASSLTAGGLTGELFF.

This chain connects TRBV6-5 to TRBJ1-4; 10 positions agree with TRBD1. The CDR3 runs 14 residues. V trimming: 6 bases; J trimming: 5 bases; junction bases outside the gene matches: 3. The V gene's germline CDR1 is MNHEY and CDR2 SVGAGI. The CDR3 loop reads CASRRTGGNEKLFF. For the CDR3, the DNA is TGTGCCAGCAGAAGGACAGGGGGGAATGAAAAACTGTTTTTT.

The V and J genes are TRBV5-1 and TRBJ2-6, with D perhaps TRBD2 (5 bases). The length of the CDR3 is 15 residues. Germline V lookup: CDR1 SGHRS, CDR2 YFSETQ. V dropped 4 bases and J dropped 0 bases, with 8 bases sitting between them. DNA for the CDR3: TGCGCCAGCAGCACGGGAACCTCTGGGGCCAACGTCCTGACTTTC. Translating it yields CASSTGTSGANVLTF.

The chain recombines TRBV6-1 with TRBJ2-7; tentative D call: TRBD2 (7 bases). The CDR3 is 12 residues long. CDR1 is MNHNS and CDR2 is SASEGT in the germline V gene. The germline V and J ends were trimmed by 8 bases and 4 bases, with 12 bases remaining between them. CDR3 loop: CASGGGPYEQYF. CDR3 DNA: TGTGCCAGCGGGGGGGGGCCGTACGAGCAGTACTTC.

This clone has a handful of counts. This chain's CDR3 is CASSGDRNSGNTIYF. CDR3 sequence (DNA): TGTGCCAGCAGTGGGGACAGGAACTCTGGAAACACCATATATTTT. The rearrangement joins TRBV2 to TRBJ1-3, with 8 bases matching TRBD1. V gave up 4 bases and J gave up 0 bases; unmatched junction bases: 2. The CDR3 length is 15 residues. CDR1 SNHLY and CDR2 FYNNEI come from the germline V gene.

This clone was seen a single time. The V call is TRBV6-5, the J call TRBJ1-5; tentative D call: TRBD1 (5 bases). The CDR3 totals 14 residues. CDR1 is MNHEY and CDR2 is SVGAGI in the germline V gene. V gave up 2 bases and J gave up 6 bases, with 11 bases separating them. The CDR3, as DNA: TGTGCCAGCAGTTACGGCGGGGCAGCTCAGCCCCAGCATTTT. Translating it yields CASSYGGAAQPQHF.

The rearrangement links TRBV7-2 to TRBJ1-2; a possible D gene is TRBD1 (6 bases). CDR3 size: 14 residues. Germline CDR1 SGHTA, CDR2 FQGNSA. The V gene lost 4 bases and the J gene lost 6 bases, with 15 bases spanning the gap. This CDR3 is CASSSNGQPHGYTF. CDR3 coding DNA: TGTGCCAGCAGCTCAAACGGACAGCCCCATGGCTACACCTTC. The whole variable domain, filled in from reference TRBV7-2 and TRBJ1-2, reads GAGVSQSPSNKVTEKGKDVELRCDPISGHTALYWYRQSLGQGLEFLIYFQGNSAPDKSGLPSDRFSAERTGGSVSTLTIQRTQQEDSAVYLCASSSNGQPHGYTFGSGTRLTVV.

As for this clone: Other DNA sequences in this sample translate to the same CDR3. The chain couples TRBV4-2 to TRBJ2-7; TRBD1 agrees at 10 bases. The V segment lost 4 bases and the J segment 4 bases; nucleotides outside the gene matches: 4. CDR1 and CDR2 from the germline V gene are LGHNA and YNFKEQ. There are 14 residues in the CDR3. DNA of the CDR3: TGTGCCAGCAGCCTAGGGACAGGGGTTTACGAGCAGTACTTC. Its protein is CASSLGTGVYEQYF.

The chain uses TRBV5-1 and TRBJ1-2; 8 positions agree with TRBD1. With V trimmed by 4 bases and J by 4 bases, 9 bases remained unmatched. The CDR3 consists of 15 residues. CDR1 is SGHRS, CDR2 YFSETQ, per germline. For the CDR3, the DNA is TGCGCCAGCAGCCCAAGGACAGGGCTGAGCTATGGCTACACCTTC. This sequence encodes CASSPRTGLSYGYTF. The full variable domain, in which reference TRBV5-1 and TRBJ1-2 provide the parts outside the CDR3, is KAGVTQTPRYLIKTRGQQVTLSCSPISGHRSVSWYQQTPGQGLQFLFEYFSETQRNKGNFPGRFSGRQFSNSRSEMNVSTLELGDSALYLCASSPRTGLSYGYTFGSGTRLTVV.

This clone was detected once. The chain recombines TRBV4-3 with TRBJ1-5; 11 bases match TRBD1. From germline, CDR1 is LGHNA and CDR2 YSLEER. The V gene end was trimmed by 2 bases and the J gene end by 4 bases; junction bases not matched to a gene: 7. This CDR3 region has 17 residues. CDR3 in amino acids: CASSQNRDRGLNQPQHF. CDR3 DNA: TGCGCCAGCAGCCAAAACCGGGACAGGGGGTTAAATCAGCCCCAGCATTTT.

This clone was recorded once. J is TRBJ2-2 and V is TRBV5-1; no reliable D call. V was clipped by 1 base and J by 0 bases, with 7 bases between them. The length of the CDR3 is 15 residues. Looked up from germline, CDR1 is SGHRS and CDR2 is YFSETQ. CDR3 amino acids: CASSLFRSNTGELFF. The CDR3 DNA sequence: TGCGCCAGCAGCTTGTTCAGGTCGAACACCGGGGAGCTGTTTTTT.

This clone was observed once. This chain connects TRBV12-5 to TRBJ2-5, with D perhaps matching TRBD2 (5 bases). CDR1 is LGHNT, CDR2 FRNRAP, per germline. The CDR3 loop spans 14 amino acids. V was trimmed by 2 bases and J by 4 bases, leaving 11 bases between them. The DNA for the CDR3 is TGTGCTAGTGGTTTGCTCGGGGTTGGAGAGACCCAGTACTTC. As protein: CASGLLGVGETQYF.

The V call is TRBV9, the J call TRBJ2-1; possible D gene TRBD2, 6 bases. The length of the CDR3 is 14 residues. Germline V gene sequence: CDR1 SGDLS, CDR2 YYNGEE. With 1 base removed from V and 9 bases from J, the gap between germline ends came to 14 bases. Written as DNA, the CDR3 is TGTGCCAGCAGCGTAAATCTGGGGCGGGGTGAGCAGTTCTTC. As protein: CASSVNLGRGEQFF.

This rearrangement joins TRBV4-1 to TRBJ1-1, with a tentative D call TRBD1 (6 bases). Germline CDR1 is MGHRA and CDR2 is YSYEKL. Between the trimmed V and J ends, which lost 2 bases and 5 bases, there was a span of 18 bases. There are 16 residues in the CDR3. The CDR3 sequence is CASSQMGQARATEAFF. Written as DNA, the CDR3 is TGCGCCAGCAGCCAAATGGGACAAGCCCGGGCGACTGAAGCTTTCTTT.

This clone was found once. The V call is TRBV9, the J call TRBJ2-1; TRBD2 matches at 9 bases. Germline V gene sequence: CDR1 SGDLS, CDR2 YYNGEE. Germline trimming cut 3 bases from V and 5 bases from J; bases unmatched to any gene: 12. The CDR3 sequence is 17 residues long. This CDR3 is CASSAVPSGDVNNEQFF. The CDR3 nucleotides read TGTGCCAGCAGCGCAGTTCCTAGCGGGGATGTAAACAATGAGCAGTTCTTC.

In the case of this clone: An end of the junction differs from the germline gene, which may be a read error. The V and J genes are TRBV5-4 and TRBJ1-2; D is possibly TRBD1 (6 bases). CDR1 is SGHNT and CDR2 is YYREEE in the germline V gene (reference sequence). The CDR3 is 16 amino acids. In DNA, the CDR3 is TGTGCCAGCAGCTTGGGGGACATCCGTGCTAAATATGGCTACACCTTC. Translating it yields CASSLGDIRAKYGYTF.

The V gene is TRBV3-1 (or the pseudogene TRBV3-2), the J gene TRBJ1-1; the D is unclear. CDR1 LGHDT and CDR2 YNNKEL come from the germline V gene (reference sequence). CDR3 length: 14 amino acids. The V end lost 1 base, the J end lost 2 bases, and 8 bases lay between the germline ends. Written as DNA, the CDR3 is TGTGCCAGCAGCCAAGGTAGACAAAACACTGAAGCTTTCTTT. It encodes CASSQGRQNTEAFF.

The CDR3, as DNA: TGCAGCGTTGAAGGGGGGACAGGGGGCCCCTCTAACTATGGCTACACCTTC. Its protein is CSVEGGTGGPSNYGYTF. J is TRBJ1-2 and V is TRBV29-1, with 12 bases lining up with TRBD1. CDR1 and CDR2 (germline): SQVTM, ANQGSEA. The CDR3 runs to 17 residues. J lost 0 bases, V lost 1 base, and 6 bases had no gene match.

The V gene is TRBV11-2, the J gene TRBJ2-5, with 9 positions matching TRBD2. The CDR3 loop spans 14 amino acids. Germline CDR1 is SGHAT and CDR2 is FQNNGV. The V gene end was trimmed by 4 bases and the J gene end by 6 bases; junction bases not matched to a gene: 6. The CDR3 coding sequence is TGTGCCAGCAGCTCGGGACTAGCTACAAAGACCCAGTACTTC. It yields the protein CASSSGLATKTQYF.